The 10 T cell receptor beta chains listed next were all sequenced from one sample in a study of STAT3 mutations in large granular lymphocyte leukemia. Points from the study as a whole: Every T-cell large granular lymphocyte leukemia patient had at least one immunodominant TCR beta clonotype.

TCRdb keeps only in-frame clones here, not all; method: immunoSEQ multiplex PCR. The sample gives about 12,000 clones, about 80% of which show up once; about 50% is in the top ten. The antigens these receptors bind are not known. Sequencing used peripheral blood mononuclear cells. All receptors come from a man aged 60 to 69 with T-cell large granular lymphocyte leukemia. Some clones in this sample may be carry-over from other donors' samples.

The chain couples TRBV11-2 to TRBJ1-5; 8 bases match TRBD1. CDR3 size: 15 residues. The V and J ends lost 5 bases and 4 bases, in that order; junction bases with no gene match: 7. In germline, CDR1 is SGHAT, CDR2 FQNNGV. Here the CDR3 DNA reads TGTGCCAGCAGCCGAATAAGGGACAGGAATCAGCCCCAGCATTTT. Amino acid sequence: CASSRIRDRNQPQHF.

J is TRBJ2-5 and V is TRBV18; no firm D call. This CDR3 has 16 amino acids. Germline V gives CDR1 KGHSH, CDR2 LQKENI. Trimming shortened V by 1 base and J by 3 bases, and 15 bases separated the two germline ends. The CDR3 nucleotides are TGTGCCAGCTCACCACAATTATCAGCCAGCAAAGAGACCCAGTACTTC. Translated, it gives CASSPQLSASKETQYF.

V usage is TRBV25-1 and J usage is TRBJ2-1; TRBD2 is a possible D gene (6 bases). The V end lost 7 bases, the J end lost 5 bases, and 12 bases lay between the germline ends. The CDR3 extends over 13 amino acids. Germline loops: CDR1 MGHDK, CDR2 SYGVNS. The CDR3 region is CASKAAGHNEQFF. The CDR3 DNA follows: TGTGCCAGCAAGGCAGCGGGCCACAATGAGCAGTTCTTC.

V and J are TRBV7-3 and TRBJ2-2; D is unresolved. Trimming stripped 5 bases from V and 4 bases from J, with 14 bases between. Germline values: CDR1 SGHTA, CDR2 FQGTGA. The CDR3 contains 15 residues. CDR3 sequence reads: CASSLQYTATGELFF. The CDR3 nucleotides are TGTGCCAGCAGCCTACAATACACCGCCACCGGGGAGCTGTTTTTT. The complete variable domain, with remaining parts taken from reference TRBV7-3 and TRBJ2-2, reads GAGVSQTPSNKVTEKGKYVELRCDPISGHTALYWYRQSLGQGPEFLIYFQGTGAADDSGLPNDRFFAVRPEGSVSTLKIQRTERGDSAVYLCASSLQYTATGELFFGEGSRLTVL.

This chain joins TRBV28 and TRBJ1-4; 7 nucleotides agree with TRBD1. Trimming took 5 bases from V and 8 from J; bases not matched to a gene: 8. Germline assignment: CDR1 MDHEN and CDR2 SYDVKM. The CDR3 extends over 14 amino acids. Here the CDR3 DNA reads TGTGCCAGCAGTGGGACAGAATTAGGAGAAAAACTGTTTTTT. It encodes CASSGTELGEKLFF.

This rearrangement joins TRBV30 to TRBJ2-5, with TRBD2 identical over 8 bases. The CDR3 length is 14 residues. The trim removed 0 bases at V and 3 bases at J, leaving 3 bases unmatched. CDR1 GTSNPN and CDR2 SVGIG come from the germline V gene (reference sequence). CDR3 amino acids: CAWSVLSGKETQYF. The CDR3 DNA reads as TGTGCCTGGAGTGTACTTAGCGGGAAAGAGACCCAGTACTTC.

In DNA form, the CDR3 reads TGTGCCAGCTCGGGAGGTAACTCGGATGGCTACACCTTC. Residues: CASSGGNSDGYTF. This sequence joins TRBV18 and TRBJ1-2; D gene unclear. CDR3 size: 13 residues. The ends were cut back, 6 bases at V and 6 bases at J, with 14 bases in the middle. Germline lookup yields CDR1 KGHSH and CDR2 LQKENI.

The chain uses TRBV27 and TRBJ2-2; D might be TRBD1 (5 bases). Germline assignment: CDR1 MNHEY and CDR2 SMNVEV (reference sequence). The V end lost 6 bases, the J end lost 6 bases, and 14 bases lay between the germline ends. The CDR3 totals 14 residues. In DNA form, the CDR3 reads TGTGCCAGCAGCCTAATACAGGTTCCCGGGGAGCTGTTTTTT. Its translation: CASSLIQVPGELFF.

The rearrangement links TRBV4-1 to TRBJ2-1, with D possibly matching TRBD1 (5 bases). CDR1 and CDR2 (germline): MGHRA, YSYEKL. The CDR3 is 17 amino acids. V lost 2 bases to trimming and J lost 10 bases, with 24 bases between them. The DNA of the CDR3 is TGCGCCAGCAGCCAAAGGTCCCAGGGTTCCCCCTCCGGGGAGCAGTTCTTC. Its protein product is CASSQRSQGSPSGEQFF.

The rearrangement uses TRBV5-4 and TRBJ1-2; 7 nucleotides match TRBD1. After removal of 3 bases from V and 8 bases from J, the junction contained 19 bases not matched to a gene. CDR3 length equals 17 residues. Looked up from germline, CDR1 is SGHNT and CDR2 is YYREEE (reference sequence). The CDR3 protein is CASSSMTGSVRAGGYTF. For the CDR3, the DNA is TGTGCCAGCAGCTCCATGACAGGGAGTGTGCGGGCGGGGGGCTACACCTTC.